One and the same sample provided the 19 T cell receptor beta chains below, sequenced in a study of technical replicates of blood from several donors. Assay: immunoSEQ multiplex PCR; the TCRdb copy retains only in-frame clones and omits some. The sample has about 63,000 clones; about 88% are singletons. Material for sequencing was PBMCs. Source of these receptors: a human donor in good health. Some clones in this sample may be carry-over from other donors' samples.

J is TRBJ1-2 and V is TRBV4-3; D remains unclear. Trimming removed 3 bases from V and 4 bases from J, with 12 bases in between. The CDR3 extends over 14 amino acids. Germline V lookup: CDR1 LGHNA, CDR2 YSLEER. The CDR3 region has the DNA TGCGCCAGCAGCCAGTCCTCTTCTCGCTATGGCTACACCTTC. It translates to CASSQSSSRYGYTF.

The genes are TRBV7-9 and TRBJ2-1; TRBD2 is a possible D gene (5 bases). Trimming removed 1 base from V and 10 bases from J, with 11 bases in between. Germline CDR1 and CDR2: SEHNR and FQNEAQ (reference sequence). This CDR3 comprises 13 residues. The CDR3 protein is CASSLDSGVEQFF. In DNA, the CDR3 is TGTGCCAGCAGCTTAGATTCCGGGGTCGAGCAGTTCTTC.

This clone was observed a single time. The chain is built from TRBV6-5 and TRBJ1-4; 7 bases agree with TRBD1. V was pared by 5 bases and J by 8 bases, with 8 bases of the junction left unmatched. CDR1 and CDR2 (germline): MNHEY, SVGAGI. The CDR3 sequence is 14 residues long. The CDR3 loop reads CASSPQGTSEKLFF. The CDR3 coding sequence is TGTGCCAGCAGTCCACAGGGGACTTCGGAAAAACTGTTTTTT.

CDR3 region: CASSEVPGKADTQYF. The CDR3 DNA is TGTGCCAGCAGTGAGGTCCCAGGTAAAGCAGATACGCAGTATTTT. The rearrangement joins TRBV6-4 to TRBJ2-3; no firm D call. Germline V gives CDR1 MRHNA, CDR2 SNTAGT. The CDR3 is 15 amino acids. Trimming pared 3 bases from V and 4 bases from J, leaving 14 bases between.

In this sample, this clone turned up a few times. As DNA, the CDR3 is TGTGCCAGCAGCTTAACAGGGAGCACCGGGGAGCTGTTTTTT. Amino acids: CASSLTGSTGELFF. The V and J genes are TRBV6-1 and TRBJ2-2; tentative D call: TRBD1 (6 bases). With 6 bases removed from V and 4 bases from J, the gap between germline ends came to 12 bases. This CDR3 contains 14 residues. Germline CDR1 is MNHNS and CDR2 is SASEGT.

The chain is built from TRBV5-1 and TRBJ2-3; 11 bases are a match to TRBD2. The CDR3 has 16 amino acids. V was pared by 0 bases and J by 3 bases, with 3 bases of the junction left unmatched. Germline V gene data show CDR1 as SGHRS and CDR2 as YFSETQ. The CDR3 reads CASSLDLAGGTDTQYF. The CDR3 DNA sequence: TGCGCCAGCAGCTTGGATCTAGCGGGGGGAACAGATACGCAGTATTTT. Supplemented by reference TRBV5-1 and TRBJ2-3, the full variable domain reads KAGVTQTPRYLIKTRGQQVTLSCSPISGHRSVSWYQQTPGQGLQFLFEYFSETQRNKGNFPGRFSGRQFSNSRSEMNVSTLELGDSALYLCASSLDLAGGTDTQYFGPGTRLTVL.

The chain employs TRBV11-2 and TRBJ2-3; 12 nucleotides match TRBD2. The germline CDR1 and CDR2 sequences are SGHAT and FQNNGV. The CDR3 length is 16 residues. J gave up 7 bases and V 1 base, and 6 bases lay outside the gene matches. In DNA, the CDR3 is TGTGCCAGCAGCTTAGTGGCTAGCGGGGGGGACTATACGCAGTATTTT. Encoded protein: CASSLVASGGDYTQYF.

This chain uses TRBV9 with TRBJ1-2, with TRBD1 as a possible D gene (6 bases). Trimming stripped 4 bases from V and 7 bases from J, with 20 bases between. CDR3 length equals 15 residues. The germline gives CDR1 SGDLS, CDR2 YYNGEE. The CDR3 loop reads CASSPRTTGNGGYTF. CDR3 in DNA: TGTGCCAGCAGCCCCAGAACTACAGGGAACGGTGGCTACACCTTC.

The chain employs TRBV27 and TRBJ1-6; possible D gene TRBD1, 5 bases. V gave up 6 bases and J gave up 0 bases, with 6 bases separating them. Germline CDR1 MNHEY, CDR2 SMNVEV (reference sequence). CDR3 length: 14 residues. The CDR3 here is CASRGGSYNSPLHF. CDR3 nucleotides: TGTGCCAGCAGGGGGGGCTCCTATAATTCACCCCTCCACTTT.

The genes are TRBV14 and TRBJ2-5, with a tentative D call TRBD2 (6 bases). This CDR3 region has 14 residues. Looked up from germline, CDR1 is SGHDN and CDR2 is FVKESK. V was cut by 4 bases and J by 5 bases, with 14 bases left in between. The CDR3 coding sequence is TGTGCCAGCAGCCCTTTAGCGGTGGGGGAGACCCAGTACTTC. This encodes CASSPLAVGETQYF. Full variable domain (missing parts from reference TRBV14 and TRBJ2-5): EAGVTQFPSHSVIEKGQTVTLRCDPISGHDNLYWYRRVMGKEIKFLLHFVKESKQDESGMPNNRFLAERTGGTYSTLKVQPAELEDSGVYFCASSPLAVGETQYFGPGTRLLVL.

This sequence joins TRBV18 and TRBJ2-2, with a possible D match to TRBD2 (6 bases). CDR3 length: 17 residues. Germline values: CDR1 KGHSH, CDR2 LQKENI. V was pared by 1 base and J by 7 bases, with 19 bases between. This CDR3 reads CASSPQGGLRVGGELFF. The DNA of the CDR3 is TGTGCCAGCTCACCACAGGGAGGATTGAGAGTTGGCGGGGAGCTGTTTTTT.

This clone has at least ten counts. The CDR3 bases are TGCGCCAGCAGCCCCCGGCTAGCGGGATCCTACAATGAGCAGTTCTTC. It specifies CASSPRLAGSYNEQFF. The chain employs TRBV4-3 and TRBJ2-1, with 9 bases identical to TRBD2. The V gene end was trimmed by 4 bases and the J gene end by 1 base; junction bases not matched to a gene: 5. The CDR3 contains 16 residues. Germline lookup yields CDR1 LGHNA and CDR2 YSLEER.

The chain combines TRBV2 with TRBJ1-5; no definite D call. Germline lookup yields CDR1 SNHLY and CDR2 FYNNEI. The CDR3 extends over 14 amino acids. V lost 6 bases and J 0 bases, leaving 9 bases between the germline ends. The CDR3 region is CASRGYNSNQPQHF. In DNA form, the CDR3 reads TGTGCCAGCAGGGGCTATAATAGCAATCAGCCCCAGCATTTT. Combining the CDR3 with reference TRBV2 and TRBJ1-5 gives the whole variable domain EPEVTQTPSHQVTQMGQEVILRCVPISNHLYFYWYRQILGQKVEFLVSFYNNEISEKSEIFDDQFSVERPDGSNFTLKIRSTKLEDSAMYFCASRGYNSNQPQHFGDGTRLSIL.

The chain employs TRBV5-6 and TRBJ2-1, with D perhaps matching TRBD1 (5 bases). This CDR3 comprises 13 residues. Germline V CDR1 and CDR2: SGHDT, YYEEEE. V lost 2 bases to trimming and J lost 6 bases, with 9 bases between them. The CDR3 is CASSFQGSNEQFF. The CDR3 DNA is TGTGCCAGCAGCTTTCAGGGCTCCAATGAGCAGTTCTTC. Supplemented by reference TRBV5-6 and TRBJ2-1, the full variable domain reads DAGVTQSPTHLIKTRGQQVTLRCSPKSGHDTVSWYQQALGQGPQFIFQYYEEEERQRGNFPDRFSGHQFPNYSSELNVNALLLGDSALYLCASSFQGSNEQFFGPGTRLTVL.

The sample holds one count of this clone. The rearrangement links TRBV4-3 to TRBJ2-3; 10 bases match TRBD2. This CDR3 spans 15 amino acids. Germline V CDR1 and CDR2: LGHNA, YSLEER. Trimming took 4 bases from V and 2 from J; bases not matched to a gene: 3. The CDR3 nucleotides are TGCGCCAGCAGCCGAGGACTAGCGGCCACAGATACGCAGTATTTT. It encodes CASSRGLAATDTQYF.

The J gene is TRBJ2-7, the V gene TRBV2; 7 positions match TRBD1. Germline CDR1 SNHLY, CDR2 FYNNEI. The CDR3 has 14 residues. The ends lost 4 bases at V and 4 bases at J; junction bases unmatched: 7. The CDR3 nucleotides read TGTGCCAGCAGTGTGGAGACAGGGAAATACGAGCAGTACTTC. This encodes CASSVETGKYEQYF.

The chain has TRBV7-9 and TRBJ1-4; tentatively, D is TRBD1 (6 bases). With 3 bases removed from V and 7 bases from J, the gap between germline ends came to 12 bases. Germline V gives CDR1 SEHNR, CDR2 FQNEAQ (reference sequence). This CDR3 comprises 14 residues. As DNA, the CDR3 is TGTGCCAGCAGCTTCGCAGGGGCCGGTGAAAAACTGTTTTTT. Amino acid sequence: CASSFAGAGEKLFF.

CDR3 coding DNA: TGTGCCAGCAGTGAAATAGCGGGAGGCACAGATACGCAGTATTTT. Its translation: CASSEIAGGTDTQYF. The chain joins TRBV6-1 to TRBJ2-3; 9 bases match TRBD2. This CDR3 is built from 15 residues. Germline lookup yields CDR1 MNHNS and CDR2 SASEGT. V shed 2 bases and J 1 base; nucleotides not matched to a gene: 1.

The chain carries TRBV2 and TRBJ2-5; D is uncertain. CDR3 length: 14 amino acids. CDR1 SNHLY and CDR2 FYNNEI come from the germline V gene. V lost 3 bases and J lost 2, with 10 bases in between. For the CDR3, the DNA is TGTGCCAGCAGTGACAGCAGGCAGCAAGAGACCCAGTACTTC. Encoded protein: CASSDSRQQETQYF.